This TCR beta chain was obtained from a study of T cells in Graves' hyperthyroidism and ophthalmopathy. Overall study findings and caveats: Stable hyperthyroidism was told apart from ophthalmopathy by a model built on 13 V-J features. In the blood, most expanded thyroid clonotypes above 0.001 appeared as well.

From RNA transcripts, TCR beta CDR3 regions were amplified. Initially, a first-round RT-PCR of the TCR CDR3 employed the HTBI primer set. TCRdb re-derived calls from the multiplex PCR reads in MiXCR, one entry per CDR3 protein. The sample yields some 650,000 distinct CDR3 sequences, about a sixth seen once. The cohort's ophthalmopathy patients, a group with duration under 3 months, had a Clinical Activity Score of at least 3 and a NOSPECS grade of at least 4. CDR3 size: 15 residues. V lost 6 bases and J lost 4; bases outside the gene matches: 6. CDR1 and CDR2 (germline): MNHEY, SVGEGT. This clonotype was picked up many times. As yet, its antigen is unknown.

The specimen sequenced was blood. V is TRBV6-2 or TRBV6-3 and J is TRBJ2-1, with 10 bases aligning to TRBD2. This sequence originates from a woman aged 40 to 50 with Graves' ophthalmopathy. CDR3 DNA sequence: TGTGCCAGCAGACAAAGCGGGGGGGCATACAATGAGCAGTTCTTC. It translates to CASRQSGGAYNEQFF.